A selection of T cell receptor beta chains follows, all from one sample in a study of blood T cells in healthy people across ages. TCRdb fed the 5' RACE reads into MiXCR, producing one record per CDR3 protein. Found here are 600,000 or so distinct CDR3 sequences, roughly 30% of them singletons; the top ten hold around 16%. Sequencing was carried out using blood. The receptors here all came from a woman older than 75 in good health. Both conserved end residues are part of each CDR3. D genes are given only for firm matches. Rows give clone size only sometimes, using once, few, many, or a class for an expanded clone.

j_call | clone_size | d_call | v_call | cdr3_nt | cdr3_aa
TRBJ2-3 | many | TRBD2 | TRBV4-2 | TGTGCCAGCAGCCAATCGGGACGCGGGGGGTCCACAGATACGCAGTATTTT | CASSQSGRGGSTDTQYF
TRBJ1-4 | . | . | TRBV5-1 | TGCGCCAGCAGCTTGGCCGCCGGAAATAATGAAAAACTGTTTTTT | CASSLAAGNNEKLFF
TRBJ2-1 | . | . | TRBV20-1 | TGCAGTGCTAGGGGACACGATGAGCAGGTCTTC | CSARGHDEQVF
TRBJ1-2 | . | . | TRBV28 | TGTGCCAGCGTAGCACAGGACCTCCGCTATGGCTACACCTTC | CASVAQDLRYGYTF
TRBJ1-5 | few | . | TRBV6-6 | TGTGCCAGCACTCCGGGTGGGCGCAATCAGCCCCAGCATTTT | CASTPGGRNQPQHF
TRBJ1-1 | . | . | TRBV5-1 | TGCGCCAGCAGCTTGGGGGGGTTGAGAGGCACTGAAGCTTTCTTT | CASSLGGLRGTEAFF
TRBJ1-6 | few | TRBD1 | TRBV13 | TGTGCCAGCAGCTTATATAGGGGCAGGGGGCTTTCACCCCTCCACTTT | CASSLYRGRGLSPLHF
TRBJ1-5 | . | . | TRBV2 | TGTGCCAGCAGTGGAAGGTCCCCGTCCGGACAGCCCCAGCATTTT | CASSGRSPSGQPQHF
TRBJ1-1 | . | TRBD1 | TRBV4-3 | TGCGCCAGCAGCCAAGATGACAGGGTTACTGAAGCTTTCTTT | CASSQDDRVTEAFF
TRBJ2-3 | many | . | TRBV20-1 | TGCAGTGCTGGAAGACTAGCAGATACGCAGTATTTT | CSAGRLADTQYF
TRBJ2-4 | . | . | TRBV6-6 | TGTGCCAGCAGTTACCCGGGGGGCTACAAGCAGTACTTC | CASSYPGGYKQYF
TRBJ1-2 | many | . | TRBV29-1 | TGCAGCGTTGAGGCTGAGCATGGGTATGGCTACACCTTC | CSVEAEHGYGYTF
TRBJ1-5 | many | TRBD1 | TRBV20-1 | TGCAGTGCTAGAGATACTCCGGGACAGGGTGATTGGAGCAATCAGCCCCAGCATTTT | CSARDTPGQGDWSNQPQHF
TRBJ1-6 | once | . | TRBV7-2 | TGTGCCAGCAGCTTCAAAGGTGGGAATTCACCCCTCCACTTT | CASSFKGGNSPLHF
TRBJ2-2 | few | . | TRBV7-3 | TGTGCCAGCAGCTTATATCAGGGCGGGGCCGGGGAGCTGTTTTTT | CASSLYQGGAGELFF
TRBJ2-3 | . | TRBD2 | TRBV20-1 | TGCAGTGCCATCGGCGGGACTAGCGGAACTAGCACAGATACGCAGTATTTT | CSAIGGTSGTSTDTQYF
TRBJ2-1 | many | TRBD2 | TRBV5-1 | TGCGCCAGCAGCTTGTCCCTTAGCGGGGGGGCCTACAATGAGCAGTTCTTC | CASSLSLSGGAYNEQFF
TRBJ2-7 | . | . | TRBV19 | TGTGTCAGTAGTATCCAAACAGGGAACTACGAGCAGTACTTC | CVSSIQTGNYEQYF
TRBJ2-2 | many | TRBD1 | TRBV30 | TGTGCCTGGGTTACAGGGGGCTCCGGGGAGCTGTTTTTT | CAWVTGGSGELFF
TRBJ2-3 | . | TRBD1 | TRBV10-3 | TGTGCCATCAGTGATGGGACAGGGGCATGGGGGACAGATACGCAGTATTTT | CAISDGTGAWGTDTQYF
TRBJ1-2 | . | TRBD1 | TRBV15 | TGTGCCACCAGCAGAGATGTGGGACAGAACTATGGCTACACCTTC | CATSRDVGQNYGYTF
TRBJ2-5 | . | . | TRBV7-9 | TGTGCCAGCAGCACCCGGACAGTTCAAGAGACCCAGTACTTC | CASSTRTVQETQYF